The 25 T cell receptor beta chains reported below all come from one sample, sequenced in a study of blood T cell repertoires in COVID-19 (dated by TCRdb to 2020 to 2021). The library relied on the immunoSEQ multiplex PCR assay. Here the immuneACCESS table is served through TCRdb, limited to in-frame sequences with V and J called. Missing clones are a known gap in these copies; in checked studies unresolved V genes cover under half, and the rest lacks a known reason. The sample table lists 65,000 to 90,000 clones, around nine tenths of them with a count of one. The ten most abundant clones make up 7% to 10% of the sample. What was sequenced was peripheral blood. These receptors were collected from a man aged 25 to 40 with acute or convalescent COVID-19.

This chain connects TRBV7-2 to TRBJ2-5; TRBD2 aligns across 7 bases. This CDR3 has 13 residues. Losses at the gene ends were 5 bases for V and 5 bases for J; bases not matched to a gene: 5. The germline CDR1 and CDR2 sequences are SGHTA and FQGNSA. Here the CDR3 reads CASSGGRVETQYF. CDR3 DNA: TGTGCCAGCAGCGGGGGGAGGGTCGAGACCCAGTACTTC.

The V and J genes are TRBV11-2 and TRBJ2-6; tentative D call: TRBD1 (5 bases). Between the trimmed V and J ends, which lost 4 bases and 4 bases, there was a span of 11 bases. Germline V gene lookup returns CDR1 SGHAT and CDR2 FQNNGV. The CDR3 has 15 residues. CDR3 region: CASSSLRGGANVLTF. The CDR3, as DNA: TGTGCCAGCAGCTCCCTAAGGGGCGGGGCCAACGTCCTGACTTTC.

V is TRBV2 and J is TRBJ2-5; D is unclear. CDR1 is SNHLY and CDR2 is FYNNEI in the germline V gene. The CDR3 consists of 12 residues. V lost 4 bases to trimming and J lost 4 bases, with 7 bases between them. The CDR3 is CASSGQGETQYF. The CDR3 DNA reads as TGTGCCAGCAGTGGACAAGGAGAGACCCAGTACTTC.

The chain links TRBV5-1 to TRBJ2-7; D ambiguous. This CDR3 is 15 amino acids long. Trimming removed 6 bases from V and 4 bases from J, with 20 bases in between. Germline V gene data show CDR1 as SGHRS and CDR2 as YFSETQ. The CDR3 reads CASKSELSSSYEQYF. CDR3 DNA: TGCGCCAGCAAGAGCGAGTTAAGCAGTTCTTACGAGCAGTACTTC.

The chain is built from TRBV10-3 and TRBJ1-2; 9 bases match TRBD1. Trimming removed 6 bases from V and 3 bases from J; junction bases left unmatched: 5. This CDR3 is 14 amino acids long. Germline V CDR1 and CDR2: ENHRY, SYGVKD. The CDR3 region is CAISGQGLDYGYTF. For the CDR3, the DNA is TGTGCCATCAGCGGACAGGGGCTAGACTATGGCTACACCTTC.

The genes are TRBV28 and TRBJ1-2, with D hard to call. The CDR3 spans 11 residues. Trimming took 7 bases from V and 6 from J, leaving 9 bases between them. The germline V gene has CDR1 MDHEN and CDR2 SYDVKM. For the CDR3, the DNA is TGTGCCAGCATAGCAAGAAATGGCTACACCTTC. Translated: CASIARNGYTF.

The rearrangement joins TRBV6-5 to TRBJ2-3, with a tentative D call TRBD1 (6 bases). This CDR3 comprises 15 residues. Trimming removed 5 bases at V and 3 bases at J, with 15 bases between. Germline loops: CDR1 MNHEY, CDR2 SVGAGI. The CDR3 is CASSTGTTGTDTQYF. The CDR3 DNA reads as TGTGCCAGCAGTACAGGGACGACTGGAACAGATACGCAGTATTTT.

The chain is built from TRBV15 and TRBJ1-1; D unresolved. CDR1 is LNHNV, CDR2 YYDKDF, per germline (reference sequence). V lost 4 bases to trimming and J lost 11 bases, with 20 bases between them. The CDR3 spans 14 residues. For the CDR3, the DNA is TGTGCCACCAGCATACGTCTAAGTGAGGGAGGGGCTTTCTTT. As protein: CATSIRLSEGGAFF.

The chain joins TRBV28 to TRBJ1-2; D ambiguous. CDR3 length equals 13 residues. Between the trimmed V and J ends, which lost 7 bases and 4 bases, there was a span of 13 bases. Germline V lookup: CDR1 MDHEN, CDR2 SYDVKM. The CDR3 protein is CASNPGLTYGYTF. CDR3 sequence (DNA): TGTGCCAGCAATCCCGGACTAACCTATGGCTACACCTTC.

The chain recombines TRBV9 with TRBJ2-2, with D possibly being TRBD2 (5 bases). V was pared by 3 bases and J by 7 bases, with 19 bases between. Germline CDR1 reads SGDLS; CDR2 reads YYNGEE. The CDR3 is made up of 16 amino acids. The chain's CDR3 is CASSGNIGRKDGELFF. DNA for the CDR3: TGTGCCAGCAGCGGAAATATTGGGAGAAAGGACGGGGAGCTGTTTTTT.

The rearrangement uses TRBV18 and TRBJ2-1; D is unclear. CDR1 and CDR2 (germline): KGHSH, LQKENI. The V end lost 1 base, the J end lost 10 bases, and 20 bases lay between the germline ends. The CDR3 is made up of 16 amino acids. This CDR3 reads CASSPLHLIIPGEQFF. CDR3 sequence (DNA): TGTGCCAGCTCACCACTGCACCTGATAATCCCCGGGGAGCAGTTCTTC.

V and J are TRBV23-1 and TRBJ2-4, with D possibly being TRBD2 (5 bases). TRBV23-1 is assigned to the ORF class and has an uncertain function. CDR3 length equals 15 residues. The ends were cut back, 0 bases at V and 7 bases at J, with 13 bases in the middle. DNA for the CDR3: TGCGCCAGCAGTCAATCTGTCGGGATCAGTAACATTCAGTACTTC. Translated: CASSQSVGISNIQYF.

This clone has a single count. The rearrangement uses TRBV5-1 and TRBJ2-3; perhaps TRBD2 as D (5 bases). Trimming left V 0 bases short and J 1 base short, with 6 bases between. Germline V gene data show CDR1 as SGHRS and CDR2 as YFSETQ. The CDR3 loop spans 14 amino acids. DNA of the CDR3: TGCGCCAGCAGCTTGGGGGAGCGCACAGATACGCAGTATTTT. This encodes CASSLGERTDTQYF.

In DNA form, the CDR3 reads TGTGCCAGCAGCGCCTTCTCCGGGACAGGGGCCGGGGAGCTGTTTTTT. It translates to CASSAFSGTGAGELFF. This chain joins TRBV9 and TRBJ2-2, with 10 bases lining up with TRBD1. V was clipped by 3 bases and J by 6 bases; unmatched bases: 8. Per the germline V gene, CDR1 is SGDLS and CDR2 is YYNGEE. The CDR3 extends over 16 amino acids.

This clone showed up just a few times. J is TRBJ2-2 and V is TRBV19; 9 bases map to TRBD1. The length of the CDR3 is 14 residues. CDR1 and CDR2 (germline): LNHDA, SQIVND (reference sequence). V dropped 3 bases and J dropped 7; count of bases not matched to a gene: 3. CDR3 sequence (DNA): TGTGCCAGTAGTATCACAGGGGGCGGCGGGGAGCTGTTTTTT. It translates to CASSITGGGGELFF.

The chain uses TRBV19 and TRBJ2-1, with D possibly being TRBD2 (5 bases). This CDR3 contains 15 residues. The germline V gene encodes CDR1 LNHDA and CDR2 SQIVND (reference sequence). Trimming took 0 bases from V and 12 from J, leaving 18 bases between them. CDR3 residues: CASSIDRGRRNPQFF. The CDR3 coding sequence is TGTGCCAGTAGTATAGATCGTGGGAGACGTAACCCGCAGTTCTTC.

This chain joins TRBV30 and TRBJ1-3; tentatively, D is TRBD1 (5 bases). V lost 0 bases and J lost 0, with 15 bases in between. The CDR3 is 17 residues long. Germline CDR1 is GTSNPN and CDR2 is SVGIG (reference sequence). The CDR3 DNA is TGTGCCTGGAGTGTAGGCATTCTCAGGGACTCTGGAAACACCATATATTTT. The encoded protein is CAWSVGILRDSGNTIYF.

This chain uses TRBV6-5 with TRBJ2-2, with D maybe TRBD1 (5 bases). The germline CDR1 and CDR2 sequences are MNHEY and SVGAGI. Trimming shortened V by 8 bases and J by 5 bases, and 15 bases separated the two germline ends. This CDR3 has 14 amino acids. CDR3 region: CASSRGILTGELFF. The CDR3 DNA reads TGTGCCAGCTCAAGGGGCATATTGACCGGGGAGCTGTTTTTT.

This clone came up once. The chain couples TRBV19 to TRBJ2-3; possibly TRBD2 for D (5 bases). The CDR3 has 16 residues. Per germline, CDR1 LNHDA and CDR2 SQIVND (reference sequence). The V end was cut by 3 bases, the J end by 8 bases, with 21 bases between. CDR3 loop: CASSINGLNPASTQYF. CDR3 in DNA: TGTGCCAGTAGTATCAACGGACTGAACCCGGCGAGTACGCAGTATTTT.

The V and J genes are TRBV6-2 or TRBV6-3 and TRBJ1-1; D gene uncertain. This CDR3 is built from 11 residues. Between the trimmed V and J ends, which lost 4 bases and 4 bases, there was a span of 4 bases. The germline V gene encodes CDR1 MNHEY and CDR2 SVGEGT. CDR3 residues: CASSFRTEAFF. CDR3 bases: TGTGCCAGCAGTTTTCGCACTGAAGCTTTCTTT.

The gene calls are TRBV5-6 and TRBJ1-6; D gene uncertain. This CDR3 has 14 amino acids. CDR1 is SGHDT and CDR2 is YYEEEE in the germline V gene. V shed 2 bases and J shed 8 bases, with 11 bases lying between them. The CDR3 region is CASSFGQEDSPLHF. The CDR3 DNA reads TGTGCCAGCAGCTTCGGCCAGGAAGATTCACCCCTCCACTTT.

The chain joins TRBV7-2 to TRBJ2-7; 7 positions match TRBD1. The CDR3 extends over 13 amino acids. CDR1 and CDR2 from the germline V gene are SGHTA and FQGNSA. The J segment lost 3 bases and the V segment lost 3 bases, leaving 2 bases of the junction unmatched. The CDR3 DNA reads TGTGCCAGCAGCTTGGGACAGTACTACGAGCAGTACTTC. It encodes CASSLGQYYEQYF.

For the CDR3, the DNA is TGTGCCAGCAGCTTGGGACAGTCCCTTCATGGCTACACCTTC. This translates into CASSLGQSLHGYTF. This rearrangement joins TRBV5-5 to TRBJ1-2; the D gene is possibly TRBD1 (5 bases). CDR1 SGHKS and CDR2 YYEKEE come from the germline V gene (reference sequence). Trimming took 0 bases from V and 6 from J, leaving 12 bases between them. CDR3 length equals 14 residues.

The chain carries TRBV19 and TRBJ2-7; 7 bases map to TRBD2. This CDR3 is 15 amino acids long. V was pared by 5 bases and J by 2 bases, with 9 bases of the junction left unmatched. Germline V gene data show CDR1 as LNHDA and CDR2 as SQIVND (reference sequence). Here the CDR3 reads CASSSSREGPYEQYF. For the CDR3, the DNA is TGTGCCAGTAGTTCTTCGAGGGAGGGACCCTACGAGCAGTACTTC.

V and J are TRBV11-2 and TRBJ2-5; 7 nucleotides match TRBD1. J lost 2 bases, V lost 4 bases, and 1 base had no gene match. The CDR3 has 13 residues. Germline V gene sequence: CDR1 SGHAT, CDR2 FQNNGV. CDR3 nucleotides: TGTGCCAGCAGCTCACAGGGGCAAGAGACCCAGTACTTC. As protein: CASSSQGQETQYF.